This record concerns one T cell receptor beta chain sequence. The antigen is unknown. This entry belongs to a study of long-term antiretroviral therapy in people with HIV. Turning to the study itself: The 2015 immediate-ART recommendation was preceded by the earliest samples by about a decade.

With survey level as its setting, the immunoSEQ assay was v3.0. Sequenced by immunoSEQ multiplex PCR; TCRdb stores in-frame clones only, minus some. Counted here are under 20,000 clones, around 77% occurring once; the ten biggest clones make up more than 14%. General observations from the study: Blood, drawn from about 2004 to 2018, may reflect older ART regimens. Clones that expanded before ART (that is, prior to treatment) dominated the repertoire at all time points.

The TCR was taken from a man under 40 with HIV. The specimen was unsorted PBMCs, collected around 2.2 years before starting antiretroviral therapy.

CDR3 protein: CSVRGALIQETQYF. The CDR3 nucleotides read TGCAGCGTTCGGGGGGCACTAATCCAAGAGACCCAGTACTTC. This chain connects TRBV29-1 to TRBJ2-5, with D maybe TRBD2 (7 bases). The germline CDR1 and CDR2 sequences are SQVTM and ANQGSEA. V was cut by 5 bases and J by 1 base, with 14 bases left in between. There are 14 residues in the CDR3.